One sample yielded the 20 T cell receptor beta chains listed below, sequenced in a study of blood T cell repertoires in COVID-19. The assay was immunoSEQ multiplex PCR, and TCRdb's table has in-frame clones only and misses some. The data show about 410,000 clones, with 89% seen just once and less than 2% held by the top ten. The specimen was peripheral blood. The receptors here all came from a woman aged 35 to 49 with COVID-19, enrolled during active disease.

The V and J genes are TRBV5-6 and TRBJ1-6; the D gene is possibly TRBD1 (6 bases). Germline lookup yields CDR1 SGHDT and CDR2 YYEEEE. This CDR3 spans 13 amino acids. V lost 4 bases and J 9 bases, leaving 11 bases between the germline ends. For the CDR3, the DNA is TGTGCCAGCAGCCTACAAGGGGGTTCACCCCTCCACTTT. Protein product: CASSLQGGSPLHF. Based on the CDR3 plus reference TRBV5-6 and TRBJ1-6, the full variable domain is DAGVTQSPTHLIKTRGQQVTLRCSPKSGHDTVSWYQQALGQGPQFIFQYYEEEERQRGNFPDRFSGHQFPNYSSELNVNALLLGDSALYLCASSLQGGSPLHFGNGTRLTVT.

The CDR3 DNA reads as TGTGCCACCAGTGGACAGCAAGACACTGAAGCTTTCTTT. Translating it yields CATSGQQDTEAFF. This sequence joins TRBV24-1 and TRBJ1-1; a weak D match, TRBD1 (5 bases). CDR1 KGHDR and CDR2 SFDVKD come from the germline V gene. The CDR3 sequence is 13 residues long. The V gene lost 5 bases and the J gene lost 3 bases, with 9 bases spanning the gap.

This clone appeared a single time. The J gene is TRBJ1-1, the V gene TRBV2; TRBD1 matches at 8 bases. Trimming took 2 bases from V and 1 from J; bases not matched to a gene: 12. The germline CDR1 and CDR2 sequences are SNHLY and FYNNEI. CDR3 length: 18 residues. The CDR3, as DNA: TGTGCCAGCAGTGAATCTCCGGGACAGGACCCCCAGAACACTGAAGCTTTCTTT. This codes for CASSESPGQDPQNTEAFF. Variable domain in full (rest from reference TRBV2 and TRBJ1-1): EPEVTQTPSHQVTQMGQEVILRCVPISNHLYFYWYRQILGQKVEFLVSFYNNEISEKSEIFDDQFSVERPDGSNFTLKIRSTKLEDSAMYFCASSESPGQDPQNTEAFFGQGTRLTVV.

The rearrangement joins TRBV9 to TRBJ1-2; D is uncertain. The CDR3 runs 17 residues. V was cut by 1 base and J by 0 bases, with 16 bases left in between. Germline V gene data show CDR1 as SGDLS and CDR2 as YYNGEE. CDR3 sequence: CASSVHEVPVANYGYTF. The CDR3 DNA is TGTGCCAGCAGCGTACATGAGGTGCCAGTCGCTAACTATGGCTACACCTTC.

The rearrangement uses TRBV15 and TRBJ2-3, with TRBD2 identical over 11 bases. V lost 10 bases and J lost 4; bases outside the gene matches: 7. The CDR3 has 14 residues. Per the germline V gene, CDR1 is LNHNV and CDR2 is YYDKDF (reference sequence). This chain's CDR3 is CASGLAGGPDTQYF. CDR3 bases: TGTGCCAGCGGGCTAGCGGGGGGCCCAGATACGCAGTATTTT. Looking up the rest from reference TRBV15 and TRBJ2-3 gives the full variable domain: DAMVIQNPRYQVTQFGKPVTLSCSQTLNHNVMYWYQQKSSQAPKLLFHYYDKDFNNEADTPDNFQSRRPNTSFCFLDIRSPGLGDTAMYLCASGLAGGPDTQYFGPGTRLTVL.

The V and J genes are TRBV19 and TRBJ1-2; maybe TRBD1 (5 bases). The V end lost 4 bases, the J end lost 1 base, and 10 bases lay between the germline ends. Germline values: CDR1 LNHDA, CDR2 SQIVND (reference sequence). This CDR3 has 14 residues. In DNA, the CDR3 is TGTGCCAGTAGTACCCCGGGGGGTAACTATGGCTACACCTTC. Its translation is CASSTPGGNYGYTF.

CDR3 bases: TGTGCCTTTAAAGGAGCTGAAGCTTTCTTT. Its translation is CAFKGAEAFF. The chain carries TRBV5-4 and TRBJ1-1; D is unclear. Looked up from germline, CDR1 is SGHNT and CDR2 is YYREEE (reference sequence). Trimming stripped 10 bases from V and 6 bases from J, with 10 bases between. The CDR3 is 10 amino acids.

This chain connects TRBV3-1 (or the pseudogene TRBV3-2) to TRBJ1-2; maybe TRBD1 (6 bases). The CDR3 runs 17 residues. V was trimmed by 0 bases and J by 8 bases, leaving 22 bases between them. CDR1 LGHDT and CDR2 YNNKEL come from the germline V gene (reference sequence). CDR3 amino acids: CASSQDPRGHGSFGYTF. DNA for the CDR3: TGTGCCAGCAGCCAAGATCCCCGGGGACACGGTAGTTTCGGCTACACCTTC.

This chain links TRBV28 with TRBJ2-7; D possibly corresponds to TRBD1 (6 bases). CDR3 length: 14 amino acids. Trimming removed 1 base at V and 4 bases at J, with 11 bases between. The V gene's germline CDR1 is MDHEN and CDR2 SYDVKM. In DNA form, the CDR3 reads TGTGCCAGCAGTTTATTGGGACACTCTTACGAGCAGTACTTC. Protein: CASSLLGHSYEQYF.

The gene calls are TRBV30 and TRBJ2-7, with no clear D. CDR1 and CDR2 (germline): GTSNPN, SVGIG (reference sequence). V lost 0 bases, J lost 3 bases, and 6 bases lay in between. CDR3 length equals 12 residues. The CDR3 protein is CAWSVYGYEQYF. The DNA of the CDR3 is TGTGCCTGGAGTGTATACGGCTACGAGCAGTACTTC.

V is TRBV27 and J is TRBJ2-1; 9 nucleotides match TRBD2. CDR3 length equals 14 residues. V lost 5 bases, J lost 12 bases, and 11 bases stayed unmatched. In germline, CDR1 is MNHEY, CDR2 SMNVEV (reference sequence). CDR3 coding DNA: TGTGCCAGCAGTCTAAGCGGGGGGCTCACCGGGCAGTTCTTC. Its translation is CASSLSGGLTGQFF.

The J gene is TRBJ1-2, the V gene TRBV12-3 or TRBV12-4; TRBD1 agrees at 9 bases. Unmatched junction bases numbered 3, after V lost 6 bases and J lost 4 bases. This CDR3 region has 13 residues. The CDR3 is CASSSGQGYGYTF. In nucleotides, the CDR3 is TGTGCCAGCAGCTCGGGACAGGGCTATGGCTACACCTTC.

The chain recombines TRBV19 with TRBJ2-4, with TRBD2 matching over 7 bases. This CDR3 is 15 amino acids long. Germline V CDR1 and CDR2: LNHDA, SQIVND (reference sequence). With 5 bases clipped from V and 1 base from J, the junction kept 5 bases outside the gene matches. CDR3 region: CASSPLGGAKNIQYF. As DNA, the CDR3 is TGTGCCAGTAGTCCCCTGGGGGGGGCCAAAAACATTCAGTACTTC.

The chain joins TRBV7-2 to TRBJ2-7, with 12 bases aligning to TRBD2. The V gene end was trimmed by 5 bases and the J gene end by 4 bases; junction bases not matched to a gene: 6. The germline gives CDR1 SGHTA, CDR2 FQGNSA. CDR3 length equals 15 residues. The CDR3 loop reads CASSRRTSGVYEQYF. For the CDR3, the DNA is TGTGCCAGCAGCCGCCGGACTAGCGGGGTTTACGAGCAGTACTTC.

J is TRBJ2-7 and V is TRBV10-2; 8 bases line up with TRBD1. Germline CDR1 is WSHSY and CDR2 is SAAADI. The CDR3 length is 13 residues. V was clipped by 8 bases and J by 5 bases; unmatched bases: 8. The CDR3 region is CASRPGQVNEQYF. CDR3 nucleotide sequence: TGCGCCAGCCGGCCGGGACAGGTCAACGAGCAGTACTTC.

The rearrangement joins TRBV30 to TRBJ1-1, with D perhaps TRBD1 (6 bases). The CDR3 is 14 amino acids. Germline CDR1 reads GTSNPN; CDR2 reads SVGIG (reference sequence). V gave up 3 bases and J gave up 1 base, with 12 bases separating them. CDR3 in amino acids: CAWRRPRGNTEAFF. Here the CDR3 DNA reads TGTGCCTGGAGACGTCCCAGGGGGAACACTGAAGCTTTCTTT.

J is TRBJ2-1 and V is TRBV2; 7 nucleotides line up with TRBD1. Trimming removed 3 bases from V and 1 base from J; junction bases left unmatched: 6. Germline V gene lookup returns CDR1 SNHLY and CDR2 FYNNEI. The CDR3 extends over 16 amino acids. CDR3 residues: CASSDLGTESYNEQFF. The CDR3, as DNA: TGTGCCAGCAGTGACCTCGGGACAGAATCCTACAATGAGCAGTTCTTC.

This chain joins TRBV6-6 and TRBJ1-2; 7 nucleotides agree with TRBD1. This CDR3 contains 14 residues. From germline, CDR1 is MNHNY and CDR2 SVGAGI (reference sequence). Trimming took 6 bases from V and 0 from J; bases not matched to a gene: 4. The CDR3 here is CASSDRATNYGYTF. The DNA of the CDR3 is TGTGCCAGCAGCGACAGGGCGACTAACTATGGCTACACCTTC.

The V call is TRBV6-5, the J call TRBJ1-5, with unresolved D. CDR1 and CDR2 (germline): MNHEY, SVGAGI. This CDR3 has 13 residues. V lost 2 bases and J 6 bases, leaving 8 bases between the germline ends. The CDR3 region has the DNA TGTGCCAGCAGTTACGGCCCAACTCAGCCCCAGCATTTT. This codes for CASSYGPTQPQHF.

This rearrangement joins TRBV7-3 to TRBJ2-2, with TRBD2 identical over 7 bases. The CDR3 is made up of 16 amino acids. Germline lookup yields CDR1 SGHTA and CDR2 FQGTGA. V lost 5 bases and J lost 0; bases outside the gene matches: 6. CDR3 in amino acids: CASSPLAVANTGELFF. Written as DNA, the CDR3 is TGTGCCAGCAGCCCGCTAGCGGTCGCGAACACCGGGGAGCTGTTTTTT.